These 5 T cell receptor beta chains originate from one sample sequenced in a study of T-cell reconstitution after alpha-beta-depleted transplantation in children. A library of TCRbeta sequences, prepared with unique molecular identifiers, was generated. TCRdb used MiXCR to reprocess the PCR reads, holding one entry per CDR3 protein. The repertoire holds some 350,000 distinct CDR3 sequences, with around 16% as singletons. The specimen was PBMCs, mostly from graft donor cells, collected 360 days after TCRalphabeta/CD19-depleted stem cell transplant. The origin of the receptors is a male patient under 10 years old who had a stem cell transplant for acute lymphoblastic leukemia, so the T cells may come from the graft donor.

CDR3: CSAVGALNDEQFF. CDR3 nucleotides: TGCAGTGCCGTCGGGGCCTTAAACGATGAGCAGTTCTTC. The chain carries TRBV20-1 and TRBJ2-1, with D possibly being TRBD1 or TRBD2 (5 bases each). V dropped 6 bases and J dropped 8 bases, with 17 bases sitting between them. Germline V gene data show CDR1 as DFQATT and CDR2 as SNEGSKA (reference sequence). This CDR3 region has 13 residues.

CDR3 sequence (DNA): TGTGCCAGCAGCTTAGAGGGCCTCCCTAGCGGGAACACAGATACGCAGTATTTT. Its protein is CASSLEGLPSGNTDTQYF. The V and J genes are TRBV7-6 and TRBJ2-3, with TRBD2 identical over 9 bases. V shed 1 base, J shed 2 bases, and the junction held 10 bases outside the gene matches. This CDR3 is 18 amino acids long. Germline V CDR1 and CDR2: SGHVS, FNYEAQ.

This clonotype was found many times. The chain uses TRBV9 and TRBJ2-3; D unclear. V lost 4 bases, J lost 7 bases, and 22 bases lay in between. Germline V gives CDR1 SGDLS, CDR2 YYNGEE. The CDR3 loop spans 16 amino acids. The CDR3 sequence: CASSPREGIHHYTQYF. The DNA of the CDR3 is TGTGCCAGCAGCCCAAGGGAAGGTATTCACCACTATACGCAGTATTTT. Using reference TRBV9 and TRBJ2-3 for the parts outside the CDR3, the full variable domain is DSGVTQTPKHLITATGQRVTLRCSPRSGDLSVYWYQQSLDQGLQFLIQYYNGEERAKGNILERFSAQQFPDLHSELNLSSLELGDSALYFCASSPREGIHHYTQYFGPGTRLTVL.

This clonotype was found many times. The V call is TRBV29-1, the J call TRBJ2-3, with TRBD2 matching 12 bases. V lost 2 bases and J lost 2; bases outside the gene matches: 8. The germline V gene encodes CDR1 SQVTM and CDR2 ANQGSEA. This CDR3 is built from 17 residues. CDR3 in amino acids: CSVESSGRARHTDTQYF. Written as DNA, the CDR3 is TGCAGCGTTGAATCTAGCGGGAGGGCCAGGCACACAGATACGCAGTATTTT.

Many counts were recorded for this clonotype. The chain has TRBV10-2 and TRBJ2-5; D is unclear. V lost 5 bases, J lost 4 bases, and 5 bases lay in between. The CDR3 runs 11 residues. Per germline, CDR1 WSHSY and CDR2 SAAADI. For the CDR3, the DNA is TGCGCCAGCAGTTTTACAGAGACCCAGTACTTC. Protein product: CASSFTETQYF.